Here is one T cell receptor (beta chain) with its context. The sample belongs to a study of blood T cell repertoires in COVID-19. Across the whole study: Acute and convalescent COVID-19 samples came from the United States, Italy and Spain. PBMCs, B-cell-depleted T cells, or T cells were the source of the cDNA or gDNA that made up the material.

In the authors' workflow: Amplification of reference gene primers was used by the study to estimate nucleated cell counts. This table comes from immunoSEQ multiplex PCR, and its TCRdb copy is limited to in-frame clones, with some not included. The V and J calls and the clone size are those of that table, but D and trimming were determined from the DNA. The data contain roughly 220,000 clones, roughly 84% of them singletons. Sequenced: peripheral blood. The sequence was collected from a woman between 55 and 75 years old with acute or convalescent COVID-19.

CDR3 sequence reads: CASSLGSSYNSPLHF. The CDR3 bases are TGTGCCAGCAGCTTAGGGAGCTCCTATAATTCACCCCTCCACTTT. The chain carries TRBV7-6 and TRBJ1-6, with D hard to call. This CDR3 comprises 15 residues. V was pared by 1 base and J by 0 bases, with 4 bases between. Germline CDR1 reads SGHVS; CDR2 reads FNYEAQ.